Here is one T cell receptor beta chain with its context. What it binds is unknown. Unmatched junction bases numbered 7, after V lost 5 bases and J lost 3 bases. The CDR3 contains 14 residues. From germline, CDR1 is SEHNR and CDR2 FQNEAQ (reference sequence). Vbeta (60) and Jbeta (13) primers were used in the PCR. This table comes from immunoSEQ multiplex PCR, and its TCRdb copy is limited to in-frame clones, with some not included. The table records about 83,000 clones, just over 70% of them present only once. The entry originates in a study of cytomegalovirus exposure and HLA in healthy donors. The study, taken as a whole, reports: After further analysis at a later stage, 16,951 TCR beta sequences were associated with HLA alleles at 0.05 false discovery rate.

The rearrangement joins TRBV7-9 to TRBJ2-7; 7 positions agree with TRBD1. The sequence was obtained from a man aged 60 to 75 in good health and CMV-seronegative. Specimen: PBMCs. CDR3 bases: TGTGCCAGCAGCGTACCGGGACAGAACTACGAGCAGTACTTC. Residues: CASSVPGQNYEQYF.